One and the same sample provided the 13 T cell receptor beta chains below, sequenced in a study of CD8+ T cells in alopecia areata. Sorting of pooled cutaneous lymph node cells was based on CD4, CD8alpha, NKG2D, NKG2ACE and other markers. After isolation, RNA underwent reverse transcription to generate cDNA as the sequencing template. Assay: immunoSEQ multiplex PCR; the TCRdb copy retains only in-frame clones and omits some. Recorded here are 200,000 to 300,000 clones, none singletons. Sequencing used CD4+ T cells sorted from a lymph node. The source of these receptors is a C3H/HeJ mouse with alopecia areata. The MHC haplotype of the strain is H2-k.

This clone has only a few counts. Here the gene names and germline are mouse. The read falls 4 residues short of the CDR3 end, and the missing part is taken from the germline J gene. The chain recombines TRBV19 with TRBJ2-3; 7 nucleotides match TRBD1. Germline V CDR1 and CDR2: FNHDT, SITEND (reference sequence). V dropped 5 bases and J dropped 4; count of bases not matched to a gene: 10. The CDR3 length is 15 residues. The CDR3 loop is CASSPSAGQTETLYF. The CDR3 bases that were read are TGTGCCAGCAGCCCTAGCGCGGGACAGACAGAA.

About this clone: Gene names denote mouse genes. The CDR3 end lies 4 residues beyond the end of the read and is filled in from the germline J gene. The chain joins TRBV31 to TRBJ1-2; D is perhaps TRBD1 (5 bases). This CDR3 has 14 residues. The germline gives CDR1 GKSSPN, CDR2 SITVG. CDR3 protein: CAWAPGTGGDDYTF. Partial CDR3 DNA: TGTGCCTGGGCCCCCGGGACTGGGGGAGAC.

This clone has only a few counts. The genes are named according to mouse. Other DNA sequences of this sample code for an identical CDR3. CDR3 bases read: TGTGCCAGCAGCCAAGAAACAGGGGAAGAC. It is translated as CASSQETGED. The full-length CDR3 reads as CASSQETGEDTQYF. The chain recombines TRBV5 with TRBJ2-5; 7 bases line up with TRBD1. The read comes to an end 4 residues before the CDR3 does, leaving the germline J gene to fill in the end. The CDR3 loop spans 14 amino acids. From germline, CDR1 is LGHNA and CDR2 YNLKQL (reference sequence).

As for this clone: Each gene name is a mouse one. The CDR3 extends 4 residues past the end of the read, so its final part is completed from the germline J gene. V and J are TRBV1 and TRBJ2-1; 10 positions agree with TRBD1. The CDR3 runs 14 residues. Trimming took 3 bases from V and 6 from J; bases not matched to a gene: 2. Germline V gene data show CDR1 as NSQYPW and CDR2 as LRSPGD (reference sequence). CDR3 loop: CTCSAGQGVAEQFF. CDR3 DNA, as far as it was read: TGCACCTGCAGTGCCGGACAGGGGGTTGCT.

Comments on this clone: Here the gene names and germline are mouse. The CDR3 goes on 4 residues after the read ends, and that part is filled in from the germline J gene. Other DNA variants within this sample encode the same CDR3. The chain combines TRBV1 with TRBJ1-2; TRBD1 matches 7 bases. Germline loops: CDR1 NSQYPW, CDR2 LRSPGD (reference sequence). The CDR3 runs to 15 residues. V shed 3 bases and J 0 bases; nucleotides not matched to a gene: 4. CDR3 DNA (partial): TGCACCTGCAGTGCCACCGGGACAGCAAACTCC. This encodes CTCSATGTANS. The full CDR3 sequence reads CTCSATGTANSDYTF.

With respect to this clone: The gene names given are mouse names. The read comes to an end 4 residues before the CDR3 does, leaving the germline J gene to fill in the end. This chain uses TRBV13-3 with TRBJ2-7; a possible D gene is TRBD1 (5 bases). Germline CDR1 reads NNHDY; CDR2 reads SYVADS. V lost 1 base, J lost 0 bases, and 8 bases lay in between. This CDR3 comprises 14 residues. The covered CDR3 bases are TGTGCCAGCAGTGATCAGAGGGGCTCCTAT. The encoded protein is CASSDQRGSY. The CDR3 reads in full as CASSDQRGSYEQYF.

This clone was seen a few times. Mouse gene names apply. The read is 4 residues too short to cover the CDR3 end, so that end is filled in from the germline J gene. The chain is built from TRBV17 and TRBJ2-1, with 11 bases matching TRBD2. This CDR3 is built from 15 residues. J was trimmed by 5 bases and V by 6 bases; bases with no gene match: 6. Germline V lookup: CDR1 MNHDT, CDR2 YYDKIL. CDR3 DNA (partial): TGTGCTAGCAGCCCCCAACTGGGGGGGCATGCT. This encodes CASSPQLGGHA. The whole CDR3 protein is CASSPQLGGHAEQFF.

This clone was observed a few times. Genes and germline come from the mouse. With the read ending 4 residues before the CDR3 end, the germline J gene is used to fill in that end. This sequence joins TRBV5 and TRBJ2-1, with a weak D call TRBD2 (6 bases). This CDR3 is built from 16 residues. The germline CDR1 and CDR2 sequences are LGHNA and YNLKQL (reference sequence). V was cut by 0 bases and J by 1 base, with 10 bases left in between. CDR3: CASSQDGGLNYAEQFF. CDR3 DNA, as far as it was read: TGTGCCAGCAGCCAAGATGGCGGACTGAACTATGCT.

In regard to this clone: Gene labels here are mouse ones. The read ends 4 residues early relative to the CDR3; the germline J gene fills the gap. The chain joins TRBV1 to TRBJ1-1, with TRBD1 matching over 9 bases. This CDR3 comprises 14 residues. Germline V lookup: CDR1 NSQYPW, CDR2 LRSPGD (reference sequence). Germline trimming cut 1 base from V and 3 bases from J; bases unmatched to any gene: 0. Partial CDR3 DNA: TGCACCTGCAGTGCAGGGGACAGGGACACA. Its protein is CTCSAGDRDT. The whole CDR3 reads CTCSAGDRDTEVFF.

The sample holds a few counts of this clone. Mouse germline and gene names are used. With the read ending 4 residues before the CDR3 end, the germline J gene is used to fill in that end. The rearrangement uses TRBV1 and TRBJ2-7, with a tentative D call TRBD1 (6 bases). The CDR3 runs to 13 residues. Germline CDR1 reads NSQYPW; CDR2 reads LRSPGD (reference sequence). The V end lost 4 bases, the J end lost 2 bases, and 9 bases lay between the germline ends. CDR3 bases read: TGCACCTGCAGTGAGGACAGAACCTAT. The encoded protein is CTCSEDRTY. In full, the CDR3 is CTCSEDRTYEQYF.

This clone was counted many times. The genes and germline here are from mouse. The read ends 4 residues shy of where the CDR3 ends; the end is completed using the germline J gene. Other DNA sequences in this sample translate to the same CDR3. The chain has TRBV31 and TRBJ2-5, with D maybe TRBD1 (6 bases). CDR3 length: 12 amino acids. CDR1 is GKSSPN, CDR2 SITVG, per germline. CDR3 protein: CAWSLGGDTQYF. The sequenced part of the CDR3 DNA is TGTGCCTGGAGTCTAGGGGGTGAC.

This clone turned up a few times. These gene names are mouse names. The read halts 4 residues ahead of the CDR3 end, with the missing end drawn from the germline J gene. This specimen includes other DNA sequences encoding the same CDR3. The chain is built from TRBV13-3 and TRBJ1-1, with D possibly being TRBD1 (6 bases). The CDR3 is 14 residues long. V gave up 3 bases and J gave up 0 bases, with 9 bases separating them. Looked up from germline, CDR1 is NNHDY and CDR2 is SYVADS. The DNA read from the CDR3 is TGTGCCAGCAGTGGAGGGACAACAAACACA. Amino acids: CASSGGTTNT. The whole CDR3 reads CASSGGTTNTEVFF.

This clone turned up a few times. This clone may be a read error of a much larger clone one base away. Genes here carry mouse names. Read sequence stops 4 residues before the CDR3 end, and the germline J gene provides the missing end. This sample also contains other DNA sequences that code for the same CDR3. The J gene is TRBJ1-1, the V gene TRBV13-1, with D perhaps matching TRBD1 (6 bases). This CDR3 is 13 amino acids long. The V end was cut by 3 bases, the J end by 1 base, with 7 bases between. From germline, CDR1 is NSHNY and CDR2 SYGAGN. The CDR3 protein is CASSVGQNTEVFF. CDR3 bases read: TGTGCCAGCAGTGTGGGACAAAACACA.